This T cell receptor beta chain was captured by sequencing in a study of blood T cell repertoires in COVID-19. The CDR3 is 17 amino acids. Sequenced by immunoSEQ multiplex PCR; TCRdb stores in-frame clones only, minus some. Altogether roughly 500,000 clones are present, 85% to 90% being singletons, with the ten largest covering about 1.7%. Sequences were obtained from PBMCs or T cells enriched from blood (not recorded which). V usage is TRBV21-1 and J usage is TRBJ1-5; the D segment call TRBD1 is taken from the table without a DNA check. TRBV21-1 is a documented pseudogene. This clonotype was sampled from a woman aged 40 to 55 who had recovered from COVID-19. The CDR3 spells CASSKEEDRLGNQPQHF. The CDR3 nucleotides read TGTGCCAGCAGCAAAGAAGAGGACAGGCTGGGCAATCAGCCCCAGCATTTT.